This TCR beta chain comes out of a study of shared clonotypes between healthy human individuals. General observations from the study: Clonotype sharing among donors was thought likely to change with sequencing depth.

V was clipped by 3 bases and J by 5 bases, with 16 bases between them. In germline, CDR1 is KGHSH, CDR2 LQKENI. This CDR3 region has 15 residues. In the case of this clone: The antigen is not known.

Clones were sequenced by immunoSEQ multiplex PCR, and TCRdb holds only the in-frame ones, with some missing. The table shows hundreds of thousands of clones, with roughly 70% occurring only once. J is TRBJ2-5 and V is TRBV18; D ambiguous. This clonotype originated in a woman in her twenties or thirties in good health. Sequenced: memory CD4+ T cells sorted from blood. Specified subset: CD45RA-negative fraction. The CDR3: CASSPTDGVSETQYF. In DNA, the CDR3 is TGTGCCAGCTCACCGACGGACGGTGTTTCTGAGACCCAGTACTTC.